This T cell receptor beta chain was sequenced for a study of blood T cell repertoires in COVID-19. Profiled with immunoSEQ multiplex PCR; TCRdb holds only in-frame clones, not every one. This sample yields some 230,000 clones, of which approximately 80% are seen a single time; roughly 5.3% belongs to the top ten. Germline CDR1 SGDLS, CDR2 YYNGEE. V was clipped by 6 bases and J by 2 bases, with 24 bases between them. The length of the CDR3 is 19 residues. Sequenced sample: peripheral blood. The TCR originated in a woman in her fifties or sixties who had recovered from COVID-19. V is TRBV9 and J is TRBJ1-6; D might be TRBD1 (6 bases). This CDR3 is CASTIIQGRDGTYNSPLHF. CDR3 DNA sequence: TGTGCCAGCACGATAATTCAGGGGAGGGACGGAACCTATAATTCACCCCTCCACTTT.